This note documents a single T cell receptor (beta chain) sequence. This clonotype showed up just a few times. The target of this receptor is not known. Within one base of it there is no much larger clone, and no base qualities were kept. The sample originates from a study of blood T cells in healthy people across ages (dated by TCRdb to the mid-2010s). Some background on the complete study: In model experiments, template switching captured about one uniquely barcoded TCR beta cDNA molecule for every two T cells. Age-related changes in TCR beta repertoire diversity were measured in the study by deep sequencing normalized with unique cDNA molecular identifiers. Donors were grouped into four age groups: young (average roughly 16 years), middle-aged (39), aged (around 66) and long-lived (around 80). Using the same blood draw, the study looked at two additional independent replicas of 1 million unique cDNA reads for two donors, one aged 18 to 29 and the other aged 80 or older.

The germline V gene provides CDR1 MDHEN and CDR2 SYDVKM. The CDR3 sequence holds 17 residues, the cysteine and phenylalanine included. The CDR3 DNA has 51 bases and is translated from base 1. The germline V end is reduced by 5 bases and the J end by 2 bases; junction bases left unmatched: 11. The donors were roughly 38 Caucasian individuals from Russia, aged 6 to 90 years, who were systemically healthy. Each donor gave approximately 9.4 milliliters of peripheral blood, drawn into EDTA-treated Vacutainer tubes. Ficoll-Paque density-gradient centrifugation was used to isolate PBMCs, with at least 6.5 million per sample. Trizol reagent was used to extract total RNA from PBMCs, with at least 5.5 micrograms per sample. The percentages of naive CD45RAhigh/CD27high T cells were determined by flow cytometry on a PBMC aliquot from every donor. The method was 5' RACE. The sequencer was an Illumina HiSeq 2500. A second PCR of roughly 6 to 11 cycles was performed with a sample-barcoded 5' primer and a J-beta primer mix. A unique molecular identifier was introduced onto each TCR beta cDNA molecule by a template-switch 5' adaptor carrying 12 random nucleotides. At least 2.5 million CDR3-containing paired-end reads were obtained from each sample. All of the RNA was converted into first-strand cDNA using the Mint cDNA synthesis kit, with a TRBC-specific oligonucleotide serving as the primer. Following uracil-DNA glycosylase treatment, all cDNA underwent a first 18-cycle PCR with the universal primers M1SS and BC2_uni_R. The published analysis was carried out like this. For normalization, 1 million high-quality reads, each with a distinct molecular identifier, were randomly selected from each sample. Reads with shared molecular identifiers were discarded instead of being binned into consensus sequences. MiTCR, run with a Q25 quality threshold and the strictest error-elimination algorithm, handled CDR3 identification, clonotype clustering and error correction. A nonparametric unseen species model with Euler transformation was used to estimate a lower bound on total TCR beta diversity. TCRdb reanalyzed the raw reads on its own, using fastp at Q25 for trimming and MiXCR for clone calling, and kept in-frame beta chains. Identical CDR3 protein sequences are pooled into one entry, listed with their most common genes and DNA. The V and J calls come from TCRdb's annotation, not from the publication. The sample table lists 760,000 or so distinct CDR3 sequences, around 25% of them with a count of one. The top ten constitute around 9.2% of the sample.

General study outcomes and caveats: Estimates of total diversity based on one million sequenced T cells were considered lower bounds and underestimates. Since profiling was done on bulk unsorted PBMCs, naive and antigen-experienced compartments could not be conclusively compared. Compared with the aged group, the long-lived group had more naive CD4+ T cells, fewer expanded clones and increased TCR diversity, a pattern suggesting age selection. The percentage of naive T cells measured by flow cytometry correlated strongly with observed TCR beta diversity. The CMV infection status of donors was not known, potentially confounding age-related changes in expanded clonotypes. As age increased, observed TCR beta diversity per million T cells dropped in a roughly linear way, and a significant reduction was already evident by age 40.

This sample also appeared in a second study, on T cells of mothers and their children. The other study reports the following: Nine systemically healthy Caucasian individuals served as donors, namely three mothers together with their six children. cDNA synthesis consumed the entire amount of extracted RNA, loaded at 1.5 ug RNA in each 15 ul reaction. In the second PCR, sample barcodes and 2-4 random nucleotides were introduced via the M1S primer. Over 8 million TCR beta CDR3 reads came from each mother, compared with approximately 2.8 million reads from each child. TCR recombination output is similarly shaped by thymic selection in related and unrelated pairs, with a minor effect exerted by inherited differences. Normalized repertoire overlap was always slightly but never significantly higher in related than unrelated mother-child pairs. Persistent microchimeric T cell clones were not detected, at a sensitivity of about 99 clones per million clonotypes. The study used deep NGS to compare TCR beta repertoires of mothers and children, seeking features distinguishing related mother-child pairs from unrelated individuals. The mean age was about 40 +/- 4 years for the mothers and around 11 +/- 4 years for the children. After adapters were ligated using NEBNext reagents, the libraries underwent 100+100 nt paired-end sequencing on an Illumina HiSeq 2000. To prevent cross-contamination, the mother and child libraries were prepared one month apart and sequenced in separate runs. Between roughly 500,000 and 2,300,000 distinct TCR beta clonotypes were identified per donor. Naive TCR beta clonotypes were estimated from low-frequency clonotypes matched to each donor's FACS-determined naive share, without sorting.

The clonotype originates from a boy aged 5-17 years in good health. Sample: blood. Recombination linked TRBV28 to TRBJ2-3; a stretch of 9 junction bases matches TRBD1. The CDR3 loop reads CASSGTGRTGHTDTQYF. Read as DNA, the sequence is TGTGCCAGCAGTGGGACAGGGCGTACTGGGCACACAGATACGCAGTATTTT.